This is a list of T cell receptor beta chains from one sample in a study of siplizumab effects on memory and regulatory T cells. The method was immunoSEQ multiplex PCR; TCRdb's version includes in-frame clones alone and lacks a portion of them. This table holds about 100,000 clones, over 90% found once. Sequenced sample: non-Treg CD4+ T cells sorted from blood. These receptors all stem from a human donor in good health. The CDR3 runs from the conserved cysteine through the conserved F or W. Each record gives: V gene, J gene, CDR3 protein.

>TRBV28|TRBJ2-1
CASRPRTGDFDEQFF
>TRBV4-1|TRBJ2-7
CASSRQVLAGAEQYF
>TRBV29-1|TRBJ1-1
CSVVGQGTTEAFF
>TRBV6-1|TRBJ2-6
CASSEHIGAPGANVLTF
>TRBV7-6|TRBJ2-2
CASSPRRSTGELFF
>TRBV7-7|TRBJ1-1
CASSLEIGAEAFF
>TRBV7-2|TRBJ1-1
CASSLGWQGVTEAFF
>TRBV18|TRBJ2-5
CASSSGGWETQYF
>TRBV19|TRBJ2-2
CASSRNRNTGELFF
>TRBV5-1|TRBJ2-7
CASSLVAGQNYEQYF
>TRBV10-3|TRBJ1-5
CAISDGTGGNQPQHF
>TRBV9|TRBJ2-1
CASSVAQRESNEQFF
>TRBV19|TRBJ2-1
CASSSGREYWQFF
>TRBV28|TRBJ1-2
CASSLGQGGGYTF
>TRBV25-1|TRBJ2-7
CASRGQVAYEQYF
>TRBV11-2|TRBJ2-1
CASSLGTYYNEQFF
>TRBV29-1|TRBJ2-1
CSVDRTGLDEQFF
>TRBV2|TRBJ2-7
CASSVGRVFHEQYF
>TRBV18|TRBJ1-2
CASSPRSDAGPGYGYTF
>TRBV2|TRBJ2-1
CASRKLAGGVSNSYNEQFF
>TRBV27|TRBJ2-7
CASSLSKGGRDYEQYF
>TRBV5-1|TRBJ2-7
CASSLTSGYPSEQYF
>TRBV9|TRBJ1-1
CASSRGTEAFF
>TRBV5-4|TRBJ2-7
CASSFPGTYEQYF
>TRBV18|TRBJ2-5
CASSPSTVLQETQYF
>TRBV28|TRBJ1-3
CASSFFWGSLISGNTIYF
>TRBV10-3|TRBJ1-4
CAISGDRTNEKLFF
>TRBV9|TRBJ2-1
CASSGLAQNEQFF
>TRBV7-2|TRBJ2-5
CASSPVTSYQETQYF
>TRBV5-6|TRBJ1-2
CASSLLGQNNYGYTF
>TRBV6-1|TRBJ2-7
CASMSTGYEQYF
>TRBV10-3|TRBJ2-1
CAISRTGAHNEQFF
>TRBV11-2|TRBJ2-3
CASSKVGGADTQYF
>TRBV7-8|TRBJ1-5
CASSLLGNSNQPQHF
>TRBV7-2|TRBJ2-1
CASSELAGVLSSYNEQFF
>TRBV18|TRBJ2-2
CASSPPSLTTTGELFF
>TRBV18|TRBJ2-1
CASSTYRVSSYNEQFF